One and the same sample provided the 18 T cell receptor beta chains below, sequenced in a study of cytomegalovirus exposure and HLA in healthy donors. The PCR used 60 Vbeta and 13 Jbeta primers. Profiled with immunoSEQ multiplex PCR; TCRdb holds only in-frame clones, not every one. This repertoire includes around 60,000 clones. Sample: PBMCs. These receptors originate from a man aged 30 to 45 in good health and CMV-seropositive.

The chain carries TRBV5-1 and TRBJ2-5, with 15 positions matching TRBD2. V shed 4 bases and J 4 bases; nucleotides not matched to a gene: 2. CDR1 is SGHRS and CDR2 is YFSETQ in the germline V gene. The CDR3 totals 15 residues. Here the CDR3 reads CASSGTSGGRETQYF. The CDR3 bases are TGCGCCAGCAGCGGGACTAGCGGGGGGAGAGAGACCCAGTACTTC. The full variable domain, in which reference TRBV5-1 and TRBJ2-5 provide the parts outside the CDR3, is KAGVTQTPRYLIKTRGQQVTLSCSPISGHRSVSWYQQTPGQGLQFLFEYFSETQRNKGNFPGRFSGRQFSNSRSEMNVSTLELGDSALYLCASSGTSGGRETQYFGPGTRLLVL.

The V and J genes are TRBV4-1 and TRBJ2-7; D perhaps matches TRBD2 (7 bases). In germline, CDR1 is MGHRA, CDR2 YSYEKL. V was pared by 3 bases and J by 3 bases, with 21 bases between. There are 17 residues in the CDR3. CDR3 protein: CASSHPLGGQGVYEQYF. In nucleotides, the CDR3 is TGCGCCAGCAGCCACCCTCTCGGGGGGCAGGGCGTCTACGAGCAGTACTTC.

The chain is built from TRBV30 and TRBJ1-2; D is perhaps TRBD1 (6 bases). Trimming pared 0 bases from V and 7 bases from J, leaving 18 bases between. The CDR3 runs to 15 residues. The V gene's germline CDR1 is GTSNPN and CDR2 SVGIG (reference sequence). CDR3 in DNA: TGTGCCTGGAGTGTACAGGGCATTTCCCTTCTTGGCTACACCTTC. Translating it yields CAWSVQGISLLGYTF. The full variable domain, with the rest looked up from reference TRBV30 and TRBJ1-2, is SQTIHQWPATLVQPVGSPLSLECTVEGTSNPNLYWYRQAAGRGLQLLFYSVGIGQISSEVPQNLSASRPQDRQFILSSKKLLLSDSGFYLCAWSVQGISLLGYTFGSGTRLTVV.

The rearrangement joins TRBV7-8 to TRBJ2-7, with D possibly matching TRBD2 (5 bases). Germline CDR1 SGHVS, CDR2 FQNEAQ. CDR3 length: 15 residues. V lost 1 base and J 4 bases, leaving 14 bases between the germline ends. The DNA for the CDR3 is TGTGCCAGCAGCTTAGGGTCCAGCGGCGGGTACGAGCAGTACTTC. Its protein is CASSLGSSGGYEQYF.

To note about this clone: Its ends do not fully match the called genes, so a read error is possible. This sequence joins TRBV5-4 and TRBJ1-1, with TRBD1 matching 10 bases. Germline CDR1 reads SGHNT; CDR2 reads YYREEE (reference sequence). The length of the CDR3 is 16 residues. The CDR3 is CASSIRDRGLQTEDFF. The CDR3 bases are TGTGCCAGCAGCATCCGGGACAGGGGCCTTCAGACTGAAGATTTCTTT.

The genes are TRBV5-1 and TRBJ2-1, with 8 bases that match TRBD2. Trimming took 4 bases from V and 5 from J; bases not matched to a gene: 11. The CDR3 runs 16 residues. Germline loops: CDR1 SGHRS, CDR2 YFSETQ. CDR3 coding DNA: TGCGCCAGCAGCCCACCCGCGGGGGGCAGCGACAATGAGCAGTTCTTC. Its protein is CASSPPAGGSDNEQFF.

The gene calls are TRBV4-1 and TRBJ2-3, with 11 bases fitting TRBD1. Germline V CDR1 and CDR2: MGHRA, YSYEKL. V gave up 4 bases and J gave up 4 bases; unmatched junction bases: 7. The CDR3 loop spans 16 amino acids. CDR3 DNA sequence: TGCGCCAGCAGCCGCCCCGGGACAGGGGGGCCAGATACGCAGTATTTT. Translating it yields CASSRPGTGGPDTQYF.

This chain connects TRBV2 to TRBJ2-7, with D possibly matching TRBD1 (6 bases). The CDR3 runs 20 residues. Per germline, CDR1 SNHLY and CDR2 FYNNEI. Deletions cut 8 bases from V and 0 bases from J, with 32 bases between. The CDR3 DNA reads TGTGCCAGCTACTTCAGACCCGAGGTGACTAACCGGGACATCTCCTACGAGCAGTACTTC. Its translation is CASYFRPEVTNRDISYEQYF.

The rearrangement links TRBV2 to TRBJ2-1; the match to TRBD2 covers 7 bases. The CDR3 is 12 residues long. Germline assignment: CDR1 SNHLY and CDR2 FYNNEI. The V and J ends lost 7 bases and 10 bases, in that order; junction bases with no gene match: 7. CDR3 sequence: CASIQGTNEQFF. As DNA, the CDR3 is TGTGCCAGCATTCAAGGGACTAACGAGCAGTTCTTC.

CDR3 sequence reads: CASSVGRTGNYGYTF. In nucleotides, the CDR3 is TGTGCCAGCAGCGTAGGGAGGACAGGGAACTATGGCTACACCTTC. The chain links TRBV9 to TRBJ1-2; the match to TRBD1 covers 8 bases. Germline V gene lookup returns CDR1 SGDLS and CDR2 YYNGEE. The J segment lost 2 bases and the V segment lost 0 bases, leaving 3 bases of the junction unmatched. This CDR3 is built from 15 residues.

V usage is TRBV9 and J usage is TRBJ1-1, with D possibly matching TRBD1 (5 bases). The germline V and J ends were trimmed by 4 bases and 2 bases, with 12 bases remaining between them. CDR1 is SGDLS and CDR2 is YYNGEE in the germline V gene. The CDR3 is 14 residues long. The CDR3 loop reads CASSLRQKNTEAFF. CDR3 nucleotides: TGTGCCAGCAGCCTCCGACAGAAAAACACTGAAGCTTTCTTT.

CDR3 nucleotide sequence: TGCAGCGTTGAAGGACAGGGGGTGGTTAATGGCTACACCTTC. Protein sequence: CSVEGQGVVNGYTF. V is TRBV29-1 and J is TRBJ1-2; 9 bases are a match to TRBD1. The CDR3 runs to 14 residues. The J segment lost 6 bases and the V segment lost 1 base, leaving 6 bases of the junction unmatched. Germline CDR1 and CDR2: SQVTM and ANQGSEA.

The chain links TRBV11-2 to TRBJ2-7; TRBD1 might be the D (6 bases). V lost 1 base and J lost 3, with 16 bases in between. This CDR3 contains 16 residues. The germline V gene has CDR1 SGHAT and CDR2 FQNNGV. The CDR3 sequence is CASSLVGQPYLYEQYF. CDR3 in DNA: TGTGCCAGCAGCTTAGTTGGACAGCCCTATCTCTACGAGCAGTACTTC.

The chain uses TRBV5-4 and TRBJ1-1; the match to TRBD1 covers 11 bases. Germline CDR1 and CDR2: SGHNT and YYREEE (reference sequence). The CDR3 spans 18 residues. V was pared by 0 bases and J by 1 base, with 8 bases of the junction left unmatched. CDR3 in DNA: TGTGCCAGCAGCTTGGAGGCCGGGGACAGGGGGTGGAACACTGAAGCTTTCTTT. Protein product: CASSLEAGDRGWNTEAFF.

The rearrangement joins TRBV19 to TRBJ2-1; 8 bases fit TRBD1. V was clipped by 8 bases and J by 4 bases; unmatched bases: 13. The CDR3 is 16 residues long. Germline V gene sequence: CDR1 LNHDA, CDR2 SQIVND (reference sequence). The CDR3 sequence is CASLRATGERYNEQFF. The CDR3 coding sequence is TGTGCCAGTCTAAGGGCGACAGGGGAGAGGTACAATGAGCAGTTCTTC.

V is TRBV7-8 and J is TRBJ1-2, with TRBD1 matching over 8 bases. Per germline, CDR1 SGHVS and CDR2 FQNEAQ. CDR3 size: 17 residues. The ends lost 3 bases at V and 6 bases at J; junction bases unmatched: 15. The CDR3 protein is CASSFGAGGARGNGYTF. CDR3 sequence (DNA): TGTGCCAGCAGCTTTGGGGCAGGGGGCGCGAGGGGTAATGGCTACACCTTC.

The chain employs TRBV2 and TRBJ2-1; perhaps TRBD1 as D (5 bases). This CDR3 spans 14 amino acids. Trimming stripped 7 bases from V and 5 bases from J, with 15 bases between. The germline CDR1 and CDR2 sequences are SNHLY and FYNNEI. The CDR3 here is CASNFQGSDNEQFF. The CDR3, as DNA: TGTGCCAGCAACTTCCAGGGCTCTGACAATGAGCAGTTCTTC. Drawing the rest from reference TRBV2 and TRBJ2-1, the complete variable domain is EPEVTQTPSHQVTQMGQEVILRCVPISNHLYFYWYRQILGQKVEFLVSFYNNEISEKSEIFDDQFSVERPDGSNFTLKIRSTKLEDSAMYFCASNFQGSDNEQFFGPGTRLTVL.

The chain links TRBV6-6 to TRBJ1-4; 7 bases line up with TRBD1. The CDR3 contains 14 residues. The trim removed 6 bases at V and 8 bases at J, leaving 9 bases unmatched. Per the germline V gene, CDR1 is MNHNY and CDR2 is SVGAGI (reference sequence). CDR3: CASSPTQGREKLFF. The CDR3 DNA reads as TGTGCCAGCAGCCCTACACAGGGGAGGGAAAAACTGTTTTTT.